The 26 T cell receptor beta chains listed next were all sequenced from one sample in a study of control samples from healthy donors and cancer patients. Sequenced by immunoSEQ multiplex PCR; TCRdb stores in-frame clones only, minus some. Found here are 130,000 or so clones, around 87% of them singletons; the top ten hold approximately 9%. Sequencing input: blood. The receptors shown here come from a man aged 35 to 55 in good health.

The chain carries TRBV5-1 and TRBJ2-2; a possible D gene is TRBD1 (6 bases). Germline CDR1 and CDR2: SGHRS and YFSETQ. Trimming pared 4 bases from V and 4 bases from J, leaving 17 bases between. The CDR3 contains 16 residues. CDR3 protein: CASSEVRDIRTGELFF. CDR3 coding DNA: TGCGCCAGCAGCGAGGTCCGGGACATACGCACCGGGGAGCTGTTTTTT.

The chain links TRBV14 to TRBJ1-5, with a tentative D call TRBD1 (6 bases). V was clipped by 4 bases and J by 3 bases, with 22 bases between them. The germline gives CDR1 SGHDN, CDR2 FVKESK. CDR3 length: 18 residues. CDR3 region: CASSPSRGRGQINQPQHF. The CDR3 coding sequence is TGTGCCAGCAGCCCAAGCCGGGGTCGTGGACAGATCAATCAGCCCCAGCATTTT.

The J gene is TRBJ2-1, the V gene TRBV18, with D possibly TRBD2 on 6 matching bases. Trimming stripped 3 bases from V and 5 bases from J, with 14 bases between. Per germline, CDR1 KGHSH and CDR2 LQKENI. This CDR3 is 15 amino acids long. The CDR3 reads CASSPGLAENNEQFF. CDR3 in DNA: TGTGCCAGCTCACCGGGGTTAGCGGAAAACAATGAGCAGTTCTTC.

This clone has a handful of counts. The chain employs TRBV12-3 or TRBV12-4 and TRBJ2-3; D call uncertain. V was shortened by 4 bases and J by 4 bases, with 6 bases between the two germline ends. The CDR3 has 12 amino acids. The CDR3 DNA sequence: TGTGCCAGCAGTTCCTCAGCAGATACGCAGTATTTT. This encodes CASSSSADTQYF.

The gene calls are TRBV12-3 or TRBV12-4 and TRBJ1-5; TRBD1 might be the D (5 bases). The CDR3 totals 11 residues. V lost 6 bases, J lost 10 bases, and 10 bases lay in between. The CDR3 loop is CASSSGPPQHF. CDR3 in DNA: TGTGCCAGCAGCTCGGGGCCTCCCCAGCATTTT.

The chain recombines TRBV29-1 with TRBJ1-1, with 9 bases fitting TRBD1. Trimming removed 6 bases from V and 5 bases from J; junction bases left unmatched: 4. The CDR3 length is 12 residues. Germline CDR1 and CDR2: SQVTM and ANQGSEA. The CDR3 loop is CSVDRGRTEAFF. CDR3 in DNA: TGCAGCGTCGACAGGGGGAGAACTGAAGCTTTCTTT. Full variable domain (missing parts from reference TRBV29-1 and TRBJ1-1): SAVISQKPSRDICQRGTSLTIQCQVDSQVTMMFWYRQQPGQSLTLIATANQGSEATYESGFVIDKFPISRPNLTFSTLTVSNMSPEDSSIYLCSVDRGRTEAFFGQGTRLTVV.

This chain connects TRBV12-3 or TRBV12-4 to TRBJ2-5, with D perhaps TRBD2 (5 bases). CDR3 length: 12 residues. V shed 5 bases and J shed 4 bases, with 8 bases lying between them. In DNA, the CDR3 is TGTGCCAGCAGTAGCGGCCGAGAGACCCAGTACTTC. Translating it yields CASSSGRETQYF.

This chain uses TRBV7-9 with TRBJ1-1; D uncertain. The germline V and J ends were trimmed by 5 bases and 1 base, with 14 bases remaining between them. Germline V gene sequence: CDR1 SEHNR, CDR2 FQNEAQ (reference sequence). The CDR3 is 15 amino acids. The CDR3 protein is CASSPGRERNTEAFF. The DNA for the CDR3 is TGTGCCAGCAGCCCAGGTCGGGAGAGGAACACTGAAGCTTTCTTT.

The CDR3 DNA follows: TGTGCCAGCAGCCTCAACAGGGGAGGCGGAGAGACCCAGTACTTC. It specifies CASSLNRGGGETQYF. The V call is TRBV7-8, the J call TRBJ2-5, with a tentative D call TRBD1 (7 bases). The CDR3 runs 15 residues. Germline V CDR1 and CDR2: SGHVS, FQNEAQ. V gave up 5 bases and J gave up 4 bases, with 17 bases separating them.

This sequence joins TRBV11-3 and TRBJ2-1; D possibly corresponds to TRBD2 (5 bases). CDR3 size: 15 residues. Germline values: CDR1 SGHNT, CDR2 YENEEA. Trimming took off 2 bases at V and 4 bases at J, with 12 bases between the two ends. The CDR3 protein is CASSLYSRGYNEQFF. The CDR3 DNA reads TGTGCCAGCAGCTTATATTCCCGGGGTTACAATGAGCAGTTCTTC.

This clone has only a few counts. The chain uses TRBV11-1 and TRBJ1-1; TRBD1 is a possible D gene (6 bases). CDR1 is SGHAT, CDR2 FQDESV, per germline (reference sequence). The ends were cut back, 1 base at V and 6 bases at J, with 18 bases in the middle. The CDR3 extends over 16 amino acids. DNA for the CDR3: TGTGCCAGCAGCTTAGGACAATGGGGGGCTAAGGCTGAAGCTTTCTTT. It is translated as CASSLGQWGAKAEAFF.

This clone was recorded only once. The chain combines TRBV5-1 with TRBJ2-5; 9 bases are a match to TRBD2. Germline CDR1 SGHRS, CDR2 YFSETQ. The length of the CDR3 is 15 residues. Trimming cost V 4 bases and J 4 bases; bases outside gene matches: 8. The CDR3 sequence is CASSTSRGGRETQYF. For the CDR3, the DNA is TGCGCCAGCAGCACGTCGCGGGGGGGAAGAGAGACCCAGTACTTC.

The chain recombines TRBV5-1 with TRBJ2-7; the match to TRBD1 covers 7 bases. Germline V gene data show CDR1 as SGHRS and CDR2 as YFSETQ. Germline trimming cut 4 bases from V and 3 bases from J; bases unmatched to any gene: 7. This CDR3 comprises 14 residues. The CDR3 region is CASSVKGQVYEQYF. The CDR3 DNA reads TGCGCCAGCAGCGTAAAAGGACAGGTCTACGAGCAGTACTTC.

The chain carries TRBV5-1 and TRBJ2-3; D may be TRBD2 (5 bases). Trimming took 3 bases from V and 3 from J, leaving 5 bases between them. This CDR3 region has 12 residues. CDR1 SGHRS and CDR2 YFSETQ come from the germline V gene. Written as DNA, the CDR3 is TGCGCCAGCAGCTGGGAGACAGATACGCAGTATTTT. As protein: CASSWETDTQYF.

The rearrangement joins TRBV2 to TRBJ2-7; TRBD1 aligns across 7 bases. The germline CDR1 and CDR2 sequences are SNHLY and FYNNEI. With 8 bases clipped from V and 2 bases from J, the junction kept 9 bases outside the gene matches. CDR3 size: 14 residues. CDR3 DNA sequence: TGTGCCAGCTCTAAGGGGGCAGGGGCCTACGAGCAGTACTTC. Translated: CASSKGAGAYEQYF.

The CDR3 DNA sequence: TGTGCCAGCAGTGTCTTTACGGGCCTCATGCTGGATGGCTACACCTTC. It codes for CASSVFTGLMLDGYTF. The chain has TRBV2 and TRBJ1-2; D is unresolved. Germline lookup yields CDR1 SNHLY and CDR2 FYNNEI. Trimming took 4 bases from V and 6 from J, leaving 21 bases between them. This CDR3 spans 16 amino acids.

CDR3 loop: CASSDGQGGTQYF. The CDR3 nucleotides are TGTGCCAGCAGTGACGGACAGGGAGGGACCCAGTACTTC. The chain couples TRBV6-4 to TRBJ2-5, with TRBD1 matching over 8 bases. The CDR3 is made up of 13 amino acids. Trimming took 2 bases from V and 7 from J; bases not matched to a gene: 3. Germline V gene data show CDR1 as MRHNA and CDR2 as SNTAGT.

The V call is TRBV5-6, the J call TRBJ2-3; 10 bases align to TRBD2. Trimming cost V 4 bases and J 2 bases; bases outside gene matches: 16. The CDR3 is 19 residues long. CDR1 and CDR2 (germline): SGHDT, YYEEEE. The CDR3 loop reads CASSRKLAGSQRFTDTQYF. In DNA form, the CDR3 reads TGTGCCAGCAGCCGGAAACTAGCGGGGTCCCAGCGATTCACAGATACGCAGTATTTT.

This chain joins TRBV6-2 or TRBV6-3 and TRBJ2-7; D might be TRBD1 (6 bases). Trimming cost V 6 bases and J 6 bases, with 21 bases left between them. The CDR3 length is 15 residues. Germline V gene data show CDR1 as MNHEY and CDR2 as SVGEGT. The CDR3 here is CASRPQGTFSCEQYF. The CDR3 nucleotides are TGTGCCAGCAGGCCTCAGGGGACATTTAGCTGCGAGCAGTACTTC.

The chain links TRBV7-2 to TRBJ1-1; TRBD1 is a possible D gene (6 bases). The CDR3 is 13 residues long. From germline, CDR1 is SGHTA and CDR2 FQGNSA. V was shortened by 7 bases and J by 0 bases, with 9 bases between the two germline ends. CDR3 in DNA: TGTGCCAGCACGGGACAACTGAACACTGAAGCTTTCTTT. It encodes CASTGQLNTEAFF. Looking up the rest from reference TRBV7-2 and TRBJ1-1 gives the full variable domain: GAGVSQSPSNKVTEKGKDVELRCDPISGHTALYWYRQSLGQGLEFLIYFQGNSAPDKSGLPSDRFSAERTGGSVSTLTIQRTQQEDSAVYLCASTGQLNTEAFFGQGTRLTVV.

The chain recombines TRBV5-8 with TRBJ1-3, with unresolved D. V was shortened by 3 bases and J by 1 base, with 17 bases between the two germline ends. Germline values: CDR1 SGHTS, CDR2 YDEGEE. The CDR3 runs to 17 residues. CDR3 nucleotides: TGTGCCAGCAGCTCGCCGGACTCCCGGCTTTCTGGAAACACCATATATTTT. It translates to CASSSPDSRLSGNTIYF.

The chain joins TRBV4-1 to TRBJ2-7, with D possibly matching TRBD1 (6 bases). This CDR3 has 15 residues. V was pared by 4 bases and J by 7 bases, with 20 bases between. Germline values: CDR1 MGHRA, CDR2 YSYEKL. As DNA, the CDR3 is TGCGCCAGCAGCCCCTGGGGGCAGGTTAATGGGGAGCAGTACTTC. Amino acid sequence: CASSPWGQVNGEQYF.

The V and J genes are TRBV5-1 and TRBJ2-5; TRBD1 aligns across 9 bases. The germline gives CDR1 SGHRS, CDR2 YFSETQ. The CDR3 covers 14 residues. The J segment lost 3 bases and the V segment lost 6 bases, leaving 6 bases of the junction unmatched. The CDR3 is CASTVQGAEETQYF. CDR3 DNA sequence: TGCGCCAGCACCGTACAGGGGGCCGAAGAGACCCAGTACTTC.

This chain uses TRBV5-1 with TRBJ2-1, with 10 bases identical to TRBD2. Trimming took 0 bases from V and 7 from J; bases not matched to a gene: 7. This CDR3 comprises 16 residues. The germline V gene encodes CDR1 SGHRS and CDR2 YFSETQ. The CDR3 region is CASSLASGLASNEQFF. The CDR3 DNA sequence: TGCGCCAGCAGCTTGGCGTCGGGACTAGCGTCTAATGAGCAGTTCTTC.

This clone has a single count. This chain connects TRBV11-2 to TRBJ1-1, with D unclear. CDR1 is SGHAT and CDR2 is FQNNGV in the germline V gene. Trimming cost V 2 bases and J 1 base, with 8 bases left between them. This CDR3 is built from 14 residues. The CDR3 sequence: CASSLFVRNTEAFF. CDR3 coding DNA: TGTGCCAGCAGCTTATTTGTCCGGAACACTGAAGCTTTCTTT.

This clone was picked up one time. The chain carries TRBV18 and TRBJ1-1; the match to TRBD1 covers 11 bases. V was clipped by 6 bases and J by 5 bases; unmatched bases: 11. Germline V gene sequence: CDR1 KGHSH, CDR2 LQKENI. The CDR3 runs 16 residues. CDR3 residues: CASSRTGGAGRTEAFF. CDR3 nucleotides: TGTGCCAGCTCCCGGACAGGGGGCGCCGGGAGGACTGAAGCTTTCTTT.